This T cell receptor (beta chain) appears in the sequencing data of a study of cytomegalovirus exposure and HLA in healthy donors. Study-level information: Across under 450 genotyped donors, approximately 80% landed in the Caucasian-associated ancestry cluster.

The PCR contained 60 Vbeta and 13 Jbeta primers. Assay: immunoSEQ multiplex PCR; the TCRdb copy retains only in-frame clones and omits some. Found here are some 160,000 clones, 75% to 80% of them singletons; the top ten hold 1.5% to 2%. Healthy people donating bone marrow made up the donors. With 0 bases removed from V and 6 bases from J, the gap between germline ends came to 21 bases. The germline CDR1 and CDR2 sequences are SGHTS and YDEGEE. CDR3 length equals 18 residues. Sequencing was done on a sample of PBMCs. This chain links TRBV5-8 with TRBJ2-2, with TRBD1 as a possible D gene (6 bases). This TCR derives from a woman younger than 45 in good health and CMV-seronegative. CDR3 amino acids: CASSLDFYRARYSGELFF. The CDR3, as DNA: TGTGCCAGCAGCTTGGATTTCTACAGGGCAAGGTATTCCGGGGAGCTGTTTTTT. Complete variable domain (other parts from reference TRBV5-8 and TRBJ2-2): EAGVTQSPTHLIKTRGQQATLRCSPISGHTSVYWYQQALGLGLQFLLWYDEGEERNRGNFPPRFSGRQFPNYSSELNVNALELEDSALYLCASSLDFYRARYSGELFFGEGSRLTVL.